This TCR beta chain was recorded in a study of human T cells and chemical hapten exposure. Study summary: All patients underwent weekly scalp dosing with diphenylcyclopropenone for the full approximately 25-week study. Alopecia universalis, totalis or areata was present in patients who were mostly female.

It was the library that attached unique molecular identifiers to individual cDNA molecules. TCRdb analysed the RACE reads with MiXCR anew, one entry per CDR3 protein. The table shows around 99,000 distinct CDR3 sequences, with approximately 11% occurring only once. The time point was: patch test 2, 6 weeks after DPC sensitization. Treatment defined: therapeutic diphenylcyclopropenone sensitization with weekly scalp DPC. This clonotype was seen many times. The CDR3 spans 14 residues. The V end lost 5 bases, the J end lost 0 bases, and 8 bases lay between the germline ends. Germline CDR1 reads MNHEY; CDR2 reads SVGAGI.

V gene TRBV6-5 combines with J gene TRBJ1-5; D gene unclear. This clonotype was sampled from a man between 35 and 55 years old with alopecia areata. Some clones in this sample may be carry-over from other donors' samples. Material: whole blood, obtained in connection with sensitization to the hapten diphenylcyclopropenone (DPC). In nucleotides, the CDR3 is TGTGCCAGCAGTAGGGATTATAGCAATCAGCCCCAGCATTTT. Its translation: CASSRDYSNQPQHF.